Presented here are 21 T cell receptor beta chains from one specimen sequenced in a study of glioma-infiltrating T cells. Using RNA template, CDR3s of TCR alpha and beta were amplified with iRepertoire arm-PCR. TCRdb itself ran the multiplex PCR reads through MiXCR, one entry per CDR3 protein. In the table there are about 140,000 distinct CDR3 sequences, around 40% of which are singletons. Sequenced input: glioma tissue, nonneoplastic brain tissue, or PBMCs (not recorded which). The receptor source for this set is a human donor with low-grade glioma or glioblastoma, undergoing nonglioma brain surgery, or in good health (not recorded which).

As DNA, the CDR3 is TGTGCCACCAGCAGAGATCGACAGGGAAGAACTAGCCAGCATTTT. It codes for CATSRDRQGRTSQHF. V gene TRBV15 combines with J gene TRBJ1-5, with 7 bases identical to TRBD1. V dropped 0 bases and J dropped 12; count of bases not matched to a gene: 11. The CDR3 totals 15 residues. Germline V CDR1 and CDR2: LNHNV, YYDKDF (reference sequence).

The chain carries TRBV4-1 and TRBJ1-2, with D possibly being TRBD1 (6 bases). This CDR3 spans 16 amino acids. Germline CDR1 reads MGHRA; CDR2 reads YSYEKL. The ends were cut back, 0 bases at V and 10 bases at J, with 21 bases in the middle. The CDR3, as DNA: TGCGCCAGCAGCCAAGATCAGGAGGGGGGCAAGGGTGCCTACACCTTC. Translated: CASSQDQEGGKGAYTF.

This clonotype was found a few times. The rearrangement joins TRBV6-2 or TRBV6-3 to TRBJ2-1; 8 bases match TRBD2. Per germline, CDR1 MNHEY and CDR2 SVGEGT. V was clipped by 2 bases and J by 0 bases; unmatched bases: 9. The CDR3 has 18 amino acids. CDR3 region: CASSYGLAGGFSYNEQFF. CDR3 sequence (DNA): TGTGCCAGCAGTTACGGGCTAGCGGGTGGGTTCTCCTACAATGAGCAGTTCTTC.

This clonotype was counted a few times. This chain joins TRBV7-2 and TRBJ1-4; D call uncertain. This CDR3 contains 13 residues. V dropped 5 bases and J dropped 3 bases, with 7 bases sitting between them. Germline CDR1 is SGHTA and CDR2 is FQGNSA. The CDR3 coding sequence is TGTGCCAGCAGCAGGGCCCCTAATGAAAAACTGTTTTTT. This gives the protein CASSRAPNEKLFF. Full variable domain (remainder filled in from reference TRBV7-2 and TRBJ1-4): GAGVSQSPSNKVTEKGKDVELRCDPISGHTALYWYRQSLGQGLEFLIYFQGNSAPDKSGLPSDRFSAERTGGSVSTLTIQRTQQEDSAVYLCASSRAPNEKLFFGSGTQLSVL.

This clonotype was seen more than once but under ten times. The genes are TRBV6-6 and TRBJ2-2, with D tentatively TRBD2 (6 bases). Germline V CDR1 and CDR2: MNHNY, SVGAGI (reference sequence). This CDR3 is 14 amino acids long. Deletions cut 0 bases from V and 5 bases from J, with 7 bases between. Here the CDR3 DNA reads TGTGCCAGCAGTTACTCGAGCGGGACCGGGGAGCTGTTTTTT. Translation: CASSYSSGTGELFF.

This clonotype was counted once. A much larger clone lies a single base off, so this may be a read error. The rearrangement joins TRBV6-2 or TRBV6-3 to TRBJ2-1; either TRBD1 or TRBD2 may fit D (5 bases each). The length of the CDR3 is 14 residues. V dropped 5 bases and J dropped 10 bases, with 18 bases sitting between them. CDR1 and CDR2 (germline): MNHEY, SVGEGT. The CDR3 here is CASSQPGQRGEQFF. CDR3 coding DNA: TGTGCCAGCAGTCAGCCGGGCCAGAGGGGCGAGCAGTTCTTC.

This clonotype was picked up a small number of times. V and J are TRBV28 and TRBJ1-5, with no clear D. Trimming stripped 3 bases from V and 6 bases from J, with 12 bases between. CDR1 and CDR2 (germline): MDHEN, SYDVKM. The CDR3 consists of 14 residues. CDR3 loop: CASSLSTRSQPQHF. DNA of the CDR3: TGTGCCAGCAGTTTGAGCACCCGCTCTCAGCCCCAGCATTTT.

V usage is TRBV4-1 and J usage is TRBJ2-1; TRBD1 is a possible D gene (5 bases). The V end lost 0 bases, the J end lost 2 bases, and 14 bases lay between the germline ends. CDR1 MGHRA and CDR2 YSYEKL come from the germline V gene. The CDR3 loop spans 17 amino acids. The CDR3 reads CASSQDPRTNTYNEQFF. In DNA, the CDR3 is TGCGCCAGCAGCCAAGATCCCCGGACAAACACCTACAATGAGCAGTTCTTC.

This chain links TRBV6-4 with TRBJ2-3; D ambiguous. Germline V gene sequence: CDR1 MRHNA, CDR2 SNTAGT. The CDR3 runs to 14 residues. V dropped 0 bases and J dropped 6 bases, with 10 bases sitting between them. The CDR3 here is CASSDSGMKDTQYF. CDR3 bases: TGTGCCAGCAGTGACTCGGGGATGAAGGATACGCAGTATTTT.

This clonotype turned up a few times. The chain recombines TRBV27 with TRBJ2-1; TRBD2 matches at 14 bases. The length of the CDR3 is 19 residues. Unmatched junction bases numbered 4, after V lost 0 bases and J lost 0 bases. Germline-derived CDR1 and CDR2 are MNHEY and SMNVEV (reference sequence). The chain's CDR3 is CASSLSGTSGGISYNEQFF. The DNA of the CDR3 is TGTGCCAGCAGTTTATCCGGGACTAGCGGGGGTATCTCCTACAATGAGCAGTTCTTC.

In this sample, this clonotype turned up many times. V usage is TRBV4-1 and J usage is TRBJ1-2, with D possibly being TRBD1 (5 bases). This CDR3 comprises 14 residues. Germline CDR1 is MGHRA and CDR2 is YSYEKL. V was shortened by 0 bases and J by 4 bases, with 9 bases between the two germline ends. CDR3 in amino acids: CASSQEEGTYGYTF. The CDR3 region has the DNA TGCGCCAGCAGCCAAGAAGAGGGGACCTATGGCTACACCTTC.

The chain uses TRBV20-1 and TRBJ2-7; D may match TRBD1 or TRBD2 (6 bases each). Trimming left V 6 bases short and J 1 base short, with 16 bases between. The CDR3 runs 14 residues. CDR1 is DFQATT, CDR2 SNEGSKA, per germline (reference sequence). The CDR3 loop reads CSAKGGGRSYEQYF. The CDR3 DNA sequence: TGCAGTGCCAAAGGGGGAGGCAGATCCTACGAGCAGTACTTC.

The rearrangement uses TRBV10-3 and TRBJ1-1, with TRBD1 identical over 9 bases. V was pared by 0 bases and J by 4 bases, with 3 bases of the junction left unmatched. CDR1 is ENHRY, CDR2 SYGVKD, per germline. There are 15 residues in the CDR3. The CDR3 protein is CAISESGQGSTEAFF. The DNA of the CDR3 is TGTGCCATCAGTGAGTCCGGACAGGGGAGCACTGAAGCTTTCTTT.

Worth noting for this clonotype: Germline is not matched at one junction end, which may reflect a read error. The chain recombines TRBV6-9 with TRBJ2-1; D remains unclear. CDR1 is MNHGY and CDR2 is SVAAGI in the germline V gene. This CDR3 region has 15 residues. CDR3 sequence reads: CAISYRASSYNEQFF. CDR3 DNA: TGTGCCATCAGTTACCGGGCCAGCTCCTACAATGAGCAGTTCTTC.

The gene calls are TRBV27 and TRBJ1-6; D may be TRBD1 (6 bases). V lost 3 bases and J 7 bases, leaving 10 bases between the germline ends. Germline assignment: CDR1 MNHEY and CDR2 SMNVEV (reference sequence). The CDR3 contains 14 residues. The CDR3 protein is CASSFVQGNSPLHF. CDR3 in DNA: TGTGCCAGCAGTTTTGTACAGGGCAATTCACCCCTCCACTTT.

This clonotype turned up a few times. The chain combines TRBV27 with TRBJ2-7, with a weak D call TRBD2 (7 bases). Trimming shortened V by 3 bases and J by 4 bases, and 22 bases separated the two germline ends. This CDR3 is built from 17 residues. Per germline, CDR1 MNHEY and CDR2 SMNVEV (reference sequence). The CDR3 sequence: CASSFWGGRGSRYEQYF. CDR3 bases: TGTGCCAGCAGTTTTTGGGGTGGGAGGGGGAGTAGGTACGAGCAGTACTTC.

The chain joins TRBV20-1 to TRBJ1-6; D possibly corresponds to TRBD1 (6 bases). V was shortened by 0 bases and J by 7 bases, with 13 bases between the two germline ends. CDR3 length: 15 amino acids. Germline lookup yields CDR1 DFQATT and CDR2 SNEGSKA (reference sequence). The CDR3 sequence: CSARDDRFENSPLHF. The CDR3 DNA reads as TGCAGTGCTAGAGATGACAGGTTTGAAAATTCACCCCTCCACTTT.

The chain has TRBV2 and TRBJ2-7; D remains ambiguous. The CDR3 is 12 residues long. Germline loops: CDR1 SNHLY, CDR2 FYNNEI. Trimming pared 6 bases from V and 3 bases from J, leaving 9 bases between. Written as DNA, the CDR3 is TGTGCCAGCAGCACTACAATCTACGAGCAGTACTTC. Protein product: CASSTTIYEQYF.

This clonotype was observed many times. The genes are TRBV18 and TRBJ1-1; D call uncertain. The V end lost 2 bases, the J end lost 1 base, and 5 bases lay between the germline ends. The CDR3 length is 13 residues. Germline assignment: CDR1 KGHSH and CDR2 LQKENI. For the CDR3, the DNA is TGTGCCAGCTCACCAATGGAGAACACTGAAGCTTTCTTT. Translating gives CASSPMENTEAFF. The whole variable domain, remainder taken from reference TRBV18 and TRBJ1-1, is NAGVMQNPRHLVRRRGQEARLRCSPMKGHSHVYWYRQLPEEGLKFMVYLQKENIIDESGMPKERFSAEFPKEGPSILRIQQVVRGDSAAYFCASSPMENTEAFFGQGTRLTVV.

This chain links TRBV10-2 with TRBJ1-2; 8 positions agree with TRBD1. Germline assignment: CDR1 WSHSY and CDR2 SAAADI. V shed 6 bases, J shed 6 bases, and the junction held 6 bases outside the gene matches. The CDR3 contains 13 residues. The DNA of the CDR3 is TGCGCCAGCAGCATGGACAGGGCAAATGGCTACACCTTC. It is translated as CASSMDRANGYTF.

Notes on this clonotype: The junction does not match germline at one end; this may be a read error. The chain recombines TRBV20-1 with TRBJ2-3; D uncertain. The germline V gene has CDR1 DFQATT and CDR2 SNEGSKA (reference sequence). The CDR3 is 14 amino acids. The CDR3 DNA follows: TGCAGTGCTAGAGATCTGGCAGTCACAGATACGCGGTATTTT. It codes for CSARDLAVTDTRYF.